This T cell receptor beta chain was profiled in a study of blood T cell repertoires in COVID-19 (dated by TCRdb to about 2020). Study-wide context: Samples from collaborators originated in the United States, Italy and Spain and spanned both the acute and convalescent phases of COVID-19. The repertoires were released in a freely available public database intended as a resource for research on the immune response to SARS-CoV-2. The material from the prospective study consisted of cDNA or gDNA derived from T cells, B-cell-depleted T cells, or PBMCs. Where available, HLA class I and class II types were obtained from metadata supplied by the sample provider rather than from assay-based typing. Nearly every sample came with metadata listing a de-identified subject ID, COVID-19 status, age in years and sex. Samples came from the ongoing ImmuneRACE study (first 160 participants) plus 1,254 subjects from 6 global collaborators. The dataset comprised deeply sampled blood TCRbeta repertoires from subjects exposed to, actively infected with, or recovered from COVID-19. Results and caveats for the whole study, not just this receptor: The amount of clinical and demographic metadata varied by source and participant and was provided uncurated.

TCRbeta CDR3 regions were amplified from genomic DNA using the immunoSEQ Assay, a bias-controlled multiplex PCR. On the study's bioinformatics: Within the assay, amplification of reference gene primers was used to estimate how many nucleated cells each sample contained. To quantify the absolute abundance of each unique TCRbeta CDR3 rearrangement, sequence reads were collapsed and filtered. For each sample, productive Simpson clonality was calculated by taking the square root of Simpson's diversity index across productive rearrangements. The immuneACCESS repertoire file appears here via TCRdb, limited to in-frame rearrangements. These files lack a portion of the clones; in checked studies, under half of the deficit traces to unresolved V genes, and the cause of the others is not known. That table is the source of V, J and clone size, and D and trimming were worked out from the DNA. The sample includes around 190,000 clones, with approximately 88% observed a single time. Roughly 9% of the sample is taken by the ten largest.

With respect to this clone: It has no known antigen specificity. No much larger clone is present one base from it, and per-base qualities are unavailable.

V drops 6 bases and J drops 2 bases, leaving 14 bases in between. There are 15 amino acids in the CDR3, from cysteine to phenylalanine inclusive. The CDR3 DNA has 45 bases and is translated from base 1. CDR1 and CDR2, per the germline V gene, are MNHEY and SVGAGI. Participants in the prospective study were enrolled through a virtual design, were aged roughly 18 to 90 years, and lived in about two dozen United States geographic areas. In the prospective study, participants were assigned to cohorts based on the clinical history participants reported in a screening survey and a study questionnaire. ImmuneRACE Cohort 3 recovered participants were defined by two consecutive negative NP/OP PCR tests, healthcare professional clearance, or symptom resolution. Mobile phlebotomists in the prospective study collected whole blood, serum and a nasopharyngeal or oropharyngeal swab from every participant. Prospective study participants could optionally give additional blood draws and questionnaires over an approximately 2-month period. Before DNA extraction, blood samples from the prospective study were shipped at room temperature or frozen.

The sequence is built from TRBV6-5 and TRBJ1-5, and the D gene may be TRBD1, 5 bases matching. Sequencing was performed on PBMCs or T cells enriched from blood (not recorded which). The TCR originated in a woman aged 18-29 years who had recovered from COVID-19. The encoded CDR3 is CASSRDSYGNQPQHF. DNA sequence: TGTGCCAGCAGCCGAGACAGTTACGGCAATCAGCCCCAGCATTTT.